A single sample is the source of the 9 T cell receptor beta chains below, sequenced in a study of blood T cells in healthy people across ages. Then a second PCR, running roughly 7 to 11 cycles, was carried out with a sample-barcoded 5' primer and a J-beta primer mix. Using its own MiXCR run on the 5' RACE reads, TCRdb lists one record per CDR3 protein. Among around 1,000,000 distinct CDR3 sequences, under 30% were seen once, and the ten largest hold about 0.69%. These data were also reused for a study on T cells of mothers and their children.

Sequenced sample: blood. The receptor source for this set is a girl aged 2 to 9 in good health.

V gene TRBV25-1 combines with J gene TRBJ2-2; D remains ambiguous. Trimming took off 3 bases at V and 0 bases at J, with 11 bases between the two ends. There are 16 residues in the CDR3. The germline V gene encodes CDR1 MGHDK and CDR2 SYGVNS. The CDR3 nucleotides are TGTGCCAGCAGTGAGGTCAGGACGACGAACACCGGGGAGCTGTTTTTT. It yields the protein CASSEVRTTNTGELFF.

The chain is built from TRBV20-1 and TRBJ2-7; 15 bases fit TRBD2. Germline-derived CDR1 and CDR2 are DFQATT and SNEGSKA (reference sequence). This CDR3 region has 18 residues. After removal of 5 bases from V and 0 bases from J, the junction contained 11 bases not matched to a gene. The CDR3 region is CSALWTSGRVRSSYEQYF. As DNA, the CDR3 is TGCAGTGCTCTATGGACTAGCGGGAGGGTCCGGAGCTCCTACGAGCAGTACTTC.

The chain carries TRBV21-1 and TRBJ2-7; the table gives TRBD1 as D, unverified against the DNA. TRBV21-1 counts as a pseudogene. The CDR3 is 13 residues long. The CDR3 DNA sequence: TGTGCCAGCAGCAAAGTCGCAGGGGACCATCCTTTATTC. Protein product: CASSKVAGDHPLF.

This clonotype was seen more than once but under ten times. V gene TRBV6-1 combines with J gene TRBJ2-5; 10 bases line up with TRBD2. The CDR3 totals 14 residues. J gave up 3 bases and V 6 bases, and 4 bases lay outside the gene matches. CDR1 and CDR2 from the germline V gene are MNHNS and SASEGT. The CDR3 loop reads CASRGLAIKETQYF. The CDR3 coding sequence is TGTGCCAGCAGGGGACTAGCGATTAAAGAGACCCAGTACTTC.

There are a few counts of this clonotype. The chain has TRBV20-1 and TRBJ2-5, with 10 nucleotides matching TRBD2. The V gene end was trimmed by 1 base and the J gene end by 1 base; junction bases not matched to a gene: 6. The CDR3 spans 16 residues. Per germline, CDR1 DFQATT and CDR2 SNEGSKA (reference sequence). The CDR3 protein is CSARGSSGSFQETQYF. The CDR3 region has the DNA TGCAGTGCTAGAGGCTCTAGCGGGAGTTTCCAAGAGACCCAGTACTTC.

This rearrangement joins TRBV7-3 to TRBJ1-5; unclear D gene. Trimming shortened V by 6 bases and J by 6 bases, and 12 bases separated the two germline ends. CDR1 and CDR2 (germline): SGHTA, FQGTGA. This CDR3 has 13 amino acids. CDR3 region: CASSPSERQPQHF. The CDR3 DNA reads as TGTGCCAGCAGTCCGTCCGAGCGTCAGCCCCAGCATTTT.

As regards this clonotype: One end of the junction is discordant with germline, which a read error may explain. The chain recombines TRBV7-8 with TRBJ2-5; 7 nucleotides agree with TRBD2. This CDR3 has 14 residues. Germline loops: CDR1 SGHVS, CDR2 FQNEAQ. This CDR3 reads CAGSLGASGETQYF. CDR3 DNA sequence: TGTGCCGGCAGCTTAGGCGCTAGCGGAGAGACCCAGTACTTC.

The chain recombines TRBV20-1 with TRBJ2-7, with 7 nucleotides matching TRBD2. The CDR3 has 14 amino acids. V trimming: 6 bases; J trimming: 0 bases; junction bases outside the gene matches: 8. Germline V gene data show CDR1 as DFQATT and CDR2 as SNEGSKA (reference sequence). CDR3: CSANGAGYSYEQYF. The CDR3 DNA is TGCAGTGCCAACGGAGCGGGATACTCCTACGAGCAGTACTTC.

This chain connects TRBV6-2 or TRBV6-3 to TRBJ2-5; TRBD1 is a possible D gene (5 bases). The J call may be mistaken, given a closer DNA end match to TRBJ2-1. This CDR3 spans 17 amino acids. From germline, CDR1 is MNHEY and CDR2 SVGEGT. CDR3 sequence (DNA): TGTGCCAGCAGTTACGTGGGTGGGCCAGGGATTTTGGATGAGCAGTTCTTC. It yields the protein CASSYVGGPGILDEQFF.